A selection of T cell receptor beta chains follows, all from one sample in a study of OX40 agonist ivuxolimab in advanced cancers. Profiled with immunoSEQ multiplex PCR; TCRdb holds only in-frame clones, not every one. There are about 49,000 clones in the sample; 85% occur only once, and 20% lies in the top ten. Source: CD4+ or CD8+ T cells sorted from blood, taken in a trial of the OX40 agonist ivuxolimab. These receptors were taken from an adult with an advanced solid tumor such as melanoma, head and neck, liver or kidney cancer. Both conserved end residues are part of each CDR3. The D gene is left open where the match is weak. Where a row states a size, it is once, few, many or the class of an expanded clone; other rows omit it.

D gene | CDR3 length | J gene | V gene | clone size | CDR3 protein | CDR3 DNA
NA | 12 | TRBJ2-7 | TRBV12-5 | NA | CASLEGGYEQYF | TGTGCTAGTCTTGAGGGAGGCTACGAGCAGTACTTC
TRBD1 | 12 | TRBJ2-2 | TRBV29-1 | NA | CSVTGDTGELFF | TGCAGCGTCACAGGGGACACCGGGGAGCTGTTTTTT
NA | 12 | TRBJ1-1 | TRBV28 | NA | CATTGLNTEAFF | TGTGCCACCACGGGACTGAACACTGAAGCTTTCTTT
NA | 13 | TRBJ2-5 | TRBV27 | NA | CASRRGARETQYF | TGTGCCAGCAGACGGGGGGCGAGGGAGACCCAGTACTTC
NA | 15 | TRBJ1-4 | TRBV4-3 | NA | CASSRNRGLNEKLFF | TGCGCCAGCAGTCGAAATCGGGGGCTTAATGAAAAACTGTTTTTT
NA | 13 | TRBJ2-5 | TRBV7-9 | once | CASSPAGQETQYF | TGTGCCAGCAGCCCGGCGGGCCAAGAGACCCAGTACTTC
TRBD2 | 15 | TRBJ2-1 | TRBV7-2 | NA | CASSLGWGGYNEQFF | TGTGCCAGCAGCTTAGGGTGGGGGGGATACAATGAGCAGTTCTTC
TRBD2 | 15 | TRBJ2-3 | TRBV9 | NA | CASSVDQGGADTQYF | TGTGCCAGCAGCGTAGACCAGGGAGGGGCAGATACGCAGTATTTT
NA | 11 | TRBJ2-2 | TRBV6-1 | once | CATDGGGELFF | TGTGCCACCGACGGGGGAGGGGAGCTGTTTTTT
NA | 17 | TRBJ2-2 | TRBV18 | NA | CASSLTGTSGDTGELFF | TGTGCCAGCTCACTCACCGGGACTTCGGGTGACACCGGGGAGCTGTTTTTT
NA | 15 | TRBJ1-2 | TRBV7-2 | NA | CASSLGLTAGYGYTF | TGTGCCAGCAGCTTAGGTTTGACAGCGGGTTATGGCTACACCTTC
NA | 15 | TRBJ2-7 | TRBV4-3 | NA | CASSQDGLGGYEQYF | TGCGCCAGCAGCCAAGACGGACTTGGGGGGTACGAGCAGTACTTC
TRBD2 | 16 | TRBJ2-3 | TRBV7-2 | NA | CASSPGTSGYTDTQYF | TGTGCCAGCAGCCCCGGGACTAGCGGGTACACAGATACGCAGTATTTT
NA | 11 | TRBJ2-1 | TRBV25-1 | NA | CASSSGNEQFF | TGTGCCAGCAGTTCGGGGAATGAGCAGTTCTTC
NA | 10 | TRBJ1-1 | TRBV21-1 | many | CASSNGGAFF | TGTGCCAGCAGCAACGGAGGAGCTTTCTTT
TRBD2 | 11 | TRBJ2-5 | TRBV7-8 | NA | CASSASGTQYF | TGTGCCAGCAGCGCTAGCGGGACCCAGTACTTC
NA | 12 | TRBJ1-2 | TRBV7-9 | NA | CASYGRDYGYTF | TGTGCCAGCTACGGTCGGGACTATGGCTACACCTTC
NA | 15 | TRBJ2-1 | TRBV7-3 | NA | CASSFSTGSYNEQFF | TGTGCCAGCAGTTTTAGTACAGGGTCTTACAATGAGCAGTTCTTC
NA | 13 | TRBJ2-7 | TRBV11-2 | NA | CATQADSSYEQYF | TGTGCCACCCAGGCAGATAGCTCCTACGAGCAGTACTTC
NA | 13 | TRBJ2-7 | TRBV15 | once | CATSRTRHNEQYF | TGTGCCACCAGCAGAACTAGGCACAACGAGCAGTACTTC
NA | 15 | TRBJ1-2 | TRBV6-1 | NA | CASSELPGVNYGYTF | TGTGCCAGCAGTGAACTCCCAGGGGTTAACTATGGCTACACCTTC
NA | 13 | TRBJ2-2 | TRBV6-6 | NA | CASSQTDTGELFF | TGTGCCAGCAGCCAAACAGACACCGGGGAGCTGTTTTTT
NA | 16 | TRBJ2-2 | TRBV4-3 | NA | CASSQASPANTGELFF | TGCGCCAGCAGCCAAGCCTCACCCGCGAACACCGGGGAGCTGTTTTTT
TRBD2 | 19 | TRBJ2-1 | TRBV11-2 | NA | CASSPGTSGFTNSYNEQFF | TGTGCCAGCAGCCCTGGGACTAGCGGGTTTACGAACAGTTACAATGAGCAGTTCTTC
TRBD1 | 14 | TRBJ1-2 | TRBV5-1 | NA | CASSLGDRSYGYTF | TGCGCCAGCAGCTTGGGGGACAGGTCCTATGGCTACACCTTC